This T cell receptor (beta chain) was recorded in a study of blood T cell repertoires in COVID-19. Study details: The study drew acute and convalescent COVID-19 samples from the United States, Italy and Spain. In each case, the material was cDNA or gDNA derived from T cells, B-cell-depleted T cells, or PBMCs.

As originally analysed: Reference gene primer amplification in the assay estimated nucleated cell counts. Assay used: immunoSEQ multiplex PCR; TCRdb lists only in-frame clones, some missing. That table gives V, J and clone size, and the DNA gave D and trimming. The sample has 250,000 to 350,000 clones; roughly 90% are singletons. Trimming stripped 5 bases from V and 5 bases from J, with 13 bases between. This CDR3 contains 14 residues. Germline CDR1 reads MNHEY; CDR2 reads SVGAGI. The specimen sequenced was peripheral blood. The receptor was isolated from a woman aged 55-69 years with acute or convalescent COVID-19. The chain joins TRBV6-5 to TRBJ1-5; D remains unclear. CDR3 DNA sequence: TGTGCCAGCAGTAAACGTGCCTTAGATCAGCCCCAGCATTTT. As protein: CASSKRALDQPQHF.